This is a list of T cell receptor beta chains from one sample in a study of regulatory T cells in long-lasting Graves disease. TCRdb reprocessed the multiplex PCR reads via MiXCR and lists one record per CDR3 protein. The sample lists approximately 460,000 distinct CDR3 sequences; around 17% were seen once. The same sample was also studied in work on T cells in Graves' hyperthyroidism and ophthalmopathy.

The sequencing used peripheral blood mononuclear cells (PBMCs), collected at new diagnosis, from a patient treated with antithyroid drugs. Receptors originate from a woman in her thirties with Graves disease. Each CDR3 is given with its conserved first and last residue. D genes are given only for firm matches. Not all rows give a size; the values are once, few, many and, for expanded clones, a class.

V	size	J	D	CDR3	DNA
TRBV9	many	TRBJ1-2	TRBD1	CASSADRGPDGYTF	TGTGCCAGCAGCGCCGACAGGGGGCCAGATGGCTACACCTTC
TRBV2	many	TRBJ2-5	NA	CASSRDSMETQYF	TGTGCCAGCAGTCGGGACTCGATGGAGACCCAGTACTTC
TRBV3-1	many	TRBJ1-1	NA	CASSQERGRGFF	TGTGCCAGCAGCCAAGAACGGGGGCGCGGTTTCTTT
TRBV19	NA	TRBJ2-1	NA	CASSPWLIWRESYNEQFF	TGTGCCAGTAGTCCCTGGCTGATTTGGAGGGAGTCCTACAATGAGCAGTTCTTC
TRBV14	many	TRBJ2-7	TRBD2	CASSRASGRSYEQYF	TGTGCCAGCAGCCGCGCTAGCGGGAGGTCCTACGAGCAGTACTTC
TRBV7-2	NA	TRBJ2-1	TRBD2	CASSLRGVAGGLSYNEQFF	TGCGCCAGCAGCTTAAGGGGGGTAGCGGGAGGCCTCTCCTACAATGAGCAGTTCTTC
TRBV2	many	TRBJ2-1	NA	CASSDRPVANEQFF	TGTGCCAGCAGTGATCGGCCGGTCGCCAATGAGCAGTTCTTC
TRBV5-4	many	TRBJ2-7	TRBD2	CASSSQTSGSYEQYF	TGTGCCAGCAGCTCACAGACTAGCGGGAGTTACGAGCAGTACTTC
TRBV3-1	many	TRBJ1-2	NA	CASSQKPGRLNYGYTF	TGTGCCAGCAGCCAAAAACCGGGACGGCTGAACTATGGCTACACCTTC
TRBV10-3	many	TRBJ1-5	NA	CAISESGASNQPQHF	TGTGCCATCAGTGAGTCGGGGGCTAGCAATCAGCCCCAGCATTTT
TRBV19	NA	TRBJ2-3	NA	CASRGAGGLDTQYF	TGTGCCAGTAGGGGGGCCGGGGGCCTAGATACGCAGTATTTT